The 15 T cell receptor beta chains below all came from one sample that was sequenced in a study of blood T cell repertoires in COVID-19. Sequencing was performed with immunoSEQ multiplex PCR; in TCRdb, only in-frame clones are kept and a portion is missing. The data contain approximately 200,000 clones, about 86% of them singletons. Sequencing was carried out using peripheral blood. These receptors were taken from a man aged 55 to 69 who had recovered from COVID-19.

V gene TRBV9 combines with J gene TRBJ2-4; TRBD2 aligns across 10 bases. The CDR3 is made up of 15 amino acids. Trimming removed 4 bases from V and 8 bases from J; junction bases left unmatched: 9. CDR1 is SGDLS, CDR2 YYNGEE, per germline. CDR3: CASSPPWSGGDIQYF. The CDR3 DNA reads as TGTGCCAGCAGCCCACCTTGGAGCGGGGGGGACATTCAGTACTTC.

The chain employs TRBV7-9 and TRBJ2-7; D call uncertain. V was clipped by 2 bases and J by 0 bases, with 8 bases between them. This CDR3 has 14 amino acids. Germline CDR1 reads SEHNR; CDR2 reads FQNEAQ (reference sequence). In DNA form, the CDR3 reads TGTGCCAGCAGCTTACCCAGCGACTCCTACGAGCAGTACTTC. Translating gives CASSLPSDSYEQYF.

The chain carries TRBV7-7 and TRBJ2-1; D perhaps matches TRBD2 (5 bases). Trimming took 5 bases from V and 0 from J, leaving 17 bases between them. The CDR3 runs to 17 residues. Looked up from germline, CDR1 is SSHAT and CDR2 is FNYEAQ (reference sequence). CDR3 protein: CASSPPGVASSYNEQFF. The CDR3 DNA reads TGTGCCAGCAGCCCCCCCGGGGTGGCTAGCTCCTACAATGAGCAGTTCTTC.

The chain links TRBV19 to TRBJ2-1, with unresolved D. The CDR3 is 13 residues long. V gave up 5 bases and J gave up 4 bases, with 9 bases separating them. CDR1 is LNHDA, CDR2 SQIVND, per germline (reference sequence). The CDR3 loop is CASSPQAYNEQFF. CDR3 nucleotides: TGTGCCAGTAGTCCTCAGGCGTACAATGAGCAGTTCTTC.

The rearrangement joins TRBV5-1 to TRBJ2-1; 12 bases are a match to TRBD2. This CDR3 has 15 amino acids. Germline V gives CDR1 SGHRS, CDR2 YFSETQ. The ends lost 0 bases at V and 7 bases at J; junction bases unmatched: 2. CDR3 in DNA: TGCGCCAGCAGCTTGGGGACTAGCGGGGAAAATGAGCAGTTCTTC. Its translation is CASSLGTSGENEQFF. Complete variable domain (other parts from reference TRBV5-1 and TRBJ2-1): KAGVTQTPRYLIKTRGQQVTLSCSPISGHRSVSWYQQTPGQGLQFLFEYFSETQRNKGNFPGRFSGRQFSNSRSEMNVSTLELGDSALYLCASSLGTSGENEQFFGPGTRLTVL.

The genes are TRBV6-5 and TRBJ2-7; 7 bases line up with TRBD2. Germline lookup yields CDR1 MNHEY and CDR2 SVGAGI. The CDR3 consists of 14 residues. Trimming cost V 4 bases and J 2 bases; bases outside gene matches: 5. The CDR3 DNA reads TGTGCCAGCAGTTTTGGGAGGGCCGCCTACGAGCAGTACTTC. As protein: CASSFGRAAYEQYF.

The rearrangement links TRBV9 to TRBJ2-2; maybe TRBD2 (5 bases). Germline V lookup: CDR1 SGDLS, CDR2 YYNGEE. Trimming left V 0 bases short and J 0 bases short, with 9 bases between. The CDR3 is 16 residues long. The CDR3 DNA reads TGTGCCAGCAGCGTAGCCTTCGGGGCGAACACCGGGGAGCTGTTTTTT. Translation gives CASSVAFGANTGELFF.

The chain joins TRBV12-3 or TRBV12-4 to TRBJ2-7; no reliable D call. Trimming stripped 5 bases from V and 3 bases from J, with 5 bases between. The CDR3 length is 11 residues. The CDR3 loop reads CASSLIYEQYF. DNA for the CDR3: TGTGCCAGCAGTCTTATCTACGAGCAGTACTTC.

The J gene is TRBJ1-3, the V gene TRBV12-3 or TRBV12-4; D is possibly TRBD1 (6 bases). The CDR3 totals 13 residues. The ends were cut back, 8 bases at V and 15 bases at J, with 23 bases in the middle. CDR3 protein: CASGGQTDIEGYF. The CDR3 region has the DNA TGTGCCAGCGGAGGACAGACCGACATCGAAGGATATTTT.

This chain uses TRBV27 with TRBJ1-1; D is undetermined. The germline V gene has CDR1 MNHEY and CDR2 SMNVEV (reference sequence). With 7 bases removed from V and 0 bases from J, the gap between germline ends came to 12 bases. This CDR3 has 14 residues. In DNA, the CDR3 is TGTGCCAGCACCCCCGGGTACATGAACACTGAAGCTTTCTTT. It encodes CASTPGYMNTEAFF.

The chain employs TRBV19 and TRBJ1-2; a weak D match, TRBD1 (5 bases). The germline V and J ends were trimmed by 4 bases and 0 bases, with 12 bases remaining between them. The CDR3 runs 15 residues. The germline gives CDR1 LNHDA, CDR2 SQIVND (reference sequence). The chain's CDR3 is CASSRAQVTNYGYTF. The DNA for the CDR3 is TGTGCCAGTAGTAGGGCACAGGTCACTAACTATGGCTACACCTTC.

This chain connects TRBV5-6 to TRBJ2-7; 11 positions agree with TRBD1. CDR3 size: 15 residues. Germline-derived CDR1 and CDR2 are SGHDT and YYEEEE. The trim removed 1 base at V and 7 bases at J, leaving 7 bases unmatched. The CDR3 loop reads CASSLSGQGEGEQYF. CDR3 nucleotide sequence: TGTGCCAGCAGCTTGTCGGGACAGGGGGAAGGGGAGCAGTACTTC.

The gene calls are TRBV11-2 and TRBJ1-2; 9 bases align to TRBD1. The CDR3 consists of 15 residues. Trimming at V came to 0 bases and at J to 5 bases, leaving 4 bases not matched to a gene. Per the germline V gene, CDR1 is SGHAT and CDR2 is FQNNGV. CDR3 residues: CASSLEGGTGYGYTF. CDR3 coding DNA: TGTGCCAGCAGCTTAGAGGGCGGGACAGGGTATGGCTACACCTTC.

The chain joins TRBV28 to TRBJ2-5, with D possibly TRBD2 on 5 matching bases. V shed 3 bases and J shed 0 bases, with 5 bases lying between them. CDR1 MDHEN and CDR2 SYDVKM come from the germline V gene. CDR3 length equals 13 residues. DNA for the CDR3: TGTGCCAGCAGTTTCGGGAACCAAGAGACCCAGTACTTC. Translated: CASSFGNQETQYF. Variable domain in full (rest from reference TRBV28 and TRBJ2-5): DVKVTQSSRYLVKRTGEKVFLECVQDMDHENMFWYRQDPGLGLRLIYFSYDVKMKEKGDIPEGYSVSREKKERFSLILESASTNQTSMYLCASSFGNQETQYFGPGTRLLVL.

The chain joins TRBV12-5 to TRBJ1-2; 7 bases are a match to TRBD1. CDR1 and CDR2 from the germline V gene are LGHNT and FRNRAP. The CDR3 runs to 14 residues. The V segment lost 6 bases and the J segment 5 bases; nucleotides outside the gene matches: 9. Here the CDR3 DNA reads TGTGCTAGTGGGTCGCCGGGACAGTCGTATGGCTACACCTTC. It codes for CASGSPGQSYGYTF.